Listed here are 13 T cell receptor beta chains from one sample, sequenced in a study of human T cells and chemical hapten exposure. Via MiXCR, TCRdb re-called the RACE reads, giving one row per CDR3 protein. The profile covers 95,000 to 150,000 distinct CDR3 sequences, with roughly an eighth appearing a single time and 0.8% to 1% taken by the ten largest. The time point is: patch test 1, 2 weeks after DPC sensitization. As for treatment: therapeutic diphenylcyclopropenone sensitization with weekly scalp DPC. The sample was whole blood, taken in connection with sensitization to the hapten diphenylcyclopropenone (DPC). The source is a man aged 18-30 years with alopecia areata. Some clones in this sample may be carry-over from other donors' samples.

At least ten counts were recorded for this clonotype. This chain joins TRBV10-3 and TRBJ2-3, with a weak D call TRBD2 (5 bases). Trimming removed 4 bases at V and 2 bases at J, with 10 bases between. Germline V gene lookup returns CDR1 ENHRY and CDR2 SYGVKD. This CDR3 is built from 14 residues. The CDR3 bases are TGTGCCATCAGTGCTGGACTTAACACAGATACGCAGTATTTT. This gives the protein CAISAGLNTDTQYF.

This clonotype appeared a single time. V and J are TRBV7-9 and TRBJ2-1; 13 positions agree with TRBD2. Germline CDR1 is SEHNR and CDR2 is FQNEAQ (reference sequence). The CDR3 loop spans 17 amino acids. The V gene end was trimmed by 5 bases and the J gene end by 2 bases; junction bases not matched to a gene: 6. The CDR3, as DNA: TGTGCCAGCAGCCCTTTCGGACTAGCGGGGGCCTACAATGAGCAGTTCTTC. It codes for CASSPFGLAGAYNEQFF.

This clonotype was observed at least ten times. The rearrangement joins TRBV24-1 to TRBJ1-1; 8 bases match TRBD1. Germline loops: CDR1 KGHDR, CDR2 SFDVKD. V gave up 4 bases and J gave up 5 bases; unmatched junction bases: 5. This CDR3 spans 14 amino acids. The CDR3 bases are TGTGCCACCAGTGACCCAGGACAGGGAACTGAAGCTTTCTTT. Translated, it gives CATSDPGQGTEAFF.

The chain is built from TRBV11-2 and TRBJ2-3; D call uncertain. V lost 7 bases to trimming and J lost 0 bases, with 17 bases between them. The germline V gene encodes CDR1 SGHAT and CDR2 FQNNGV. CDR3 length: 16 amino acids. The CDR3 protein is CASTGMLWASTDTQYF. CDR3 in DNA: TGTGCCAGCACCGGCATGCTGTGGGCTAGCACAGATACGCAGTATTTT.

This clonotype has a count of ten or more. J is TRBJ2-2 and V is TRBV10-3; 7 bases line up with TRBD1. CDR1 and CDR2 (germline): ENHRY, SYGVKD. CDR3 length: 15 residues. Losses at the gene ends were 0 bases for V and 7 bases for J; bases not matched to a gene: 5. The CDR3 sequence is CAISESQDRFGELFF. In DNA, the CDR3 is TGTGCCATCAGTGAGTCTCAGGACAGGTTCGGGGAGCTGTTTTTT.

This clonotype turned up a few times. The chain uses TRBV18 and TRBJ2-2, with a weak D call TRBD1 (6 bases). The CDR3 loop spans 14 amino acids. Germline lookup yields CDR1 KGHSH and CDR2 LQKENI. V shed 2 bases and J shed 3 bases, with 7 bases lying between them. CDR3 sequence (DNA): TGTGCCAGCTCACCAAACAGGGACACCGGGGAGCTGTTTTTT. Translating it yields CASSPNRDTGELFF.

The chain couples TRBV6-2 or TRBV6-3 to TRBJ2-3, with D perhaps matching TRBD1 or TRBD2 (6 bases each). Germline CDR1 and CDR2: MNHEY and SVGEGT. V gave up 6 bases and J gave up 2 bases, with 15 bases separating them. The CDR3 is made up of 15 amino acids. CDR3 in DNA: TGTGCCAGCAGCCCCGGGGGACATTACACAGATACGCAGTATTTT. This translates into CASSPGGHYTDTQYF.

This clonotype was recorded at least ten times. The chain joins TRBV20-1 to TRBJ1-1; D unclear. Germline V gives CDR1 DFQATT, CDR2 SNEGSKA (reference sequence). CDR3 length: 12 amino acids. Trimming took off 6 bases at V and 4 bases at J, with 12 bases between the two ends. CDR3 coding DNA: TGCAGTGCCAACAAGGGAGGCACTGAAGCTTTCTTT. It codes for CSANKGGTEAFF.

This clonotype showed up just a few times. The J gene is TRBJ2-6, the V gene TRBV2, with 9 bases matching TRBD1. The CDR3 contains 17 residues. V lost 3 bases and J lost 0; bases outside the gene matches: 3. Germline V lookup: CDR1 SNHLY, CDR2 FYNNEI. The CDR3 DNA reads TGTGCCAGCAGTGATGGACAGGGGCGCTCTGGGGCCAACGTCCTGACTTTC. Translation gives CASSDGQGRSGANVLTF.

V is TRBV11-2 and J is TRBJ2-2, with 9 nucleotides matching TRBD1. The CDR3 loop spans 20 amino acids. Germline lookup yields CDR1 SGHAT and CDR2 FQNNGV. V trimming: 3 bases; J trimming: 1 base; junction bases outside the gene matches: 15. The CDR3 DNA is TGTGCCAGCAGCTTTTTCAGAACGACAGGGGGGAGAAGGAACACCGGGGAGCTGTTTTTT. Protein product: CASSFFRTTGGRRNTGELFF.

In this sample, this clonotype turned up many times. The V gene is TRBV29-1, the J gene TRBJ1-1, with TRBD1 matching over 8 bases. Per germline, CDR1 SQVTM and CDR2 ANQGSEA. Trimming cost V 3 bases and J 1 base; bases outside gene matches: 4. The CDR3 runs to 14 residues. The CDR3 bases are TGCAGCGTTGAGGGGGGACAGGCGAACACTGAAGCTTTCTTT. Encoded protein: CSVEGGQANTEAFF. The full variable domain, with the rest looked up from reference TRBV29-1 and TRBJ1-1, is SAVISQKPSRDICQRGTSLTIQCQVDSQVTMMFWYRQQPGQSLTLIATANQGSEATYESGFVIDKFPISRPNLTFSTLTVSNMSPEDSSIYLCSVEGGQANTEAFFGQGTRLTVV.

V usage is TRBV9 and J usage is TRBJ1-2, with TRBD1 matching over 8 bases. The CDR3 is 16 amino acids. After removal of 0 bases from V and 4 bases from J, the junction contained 8 bases not matched to a gene. The germline V gene encodes CDR1 SGDLS and CDR2 YYNGEE. The CDR3 DNA reads TGTGCCAGCAGCGTAGCGGGACAGGCCTTACCCTATGGCTACACCTTC. Translation: CASSVAGQALPYGYTF.

This clonotype was recorded a few times. The V call is TRBV6-5, the J call TRBJ1-3; D is possibly TRBD1 (5 bases). V was shortened by 5 bases and J by 0 bases, with 14 bases between the two germline ends. Germline values: CDR1 MNHEY, CDR2 SVGAGI. CDR3 length equals 16 residues. CDR3 in DNA: TGTGCCAGCAGTCAAGGCGGCGGGGGCTCTGGAAACACCATATATTTT. This gives the protein CASSQGGGGSGNTIYF.